This T cell receptor (beta chain) was found in a study of blood T cell repertoires in COVID-19. Study in general: Samples representing acute and convalescent COVID-19 were sourced from the United States, Italy and Spain. PBMCs, B-cell-depleted T cells, or T cells provided the cDNA or gDNA that made up the material.

Between the trimmed V and J ends, which lost 4 bases and 7 bases, there was a span of 9 bases. This CDR3 comprises 12 residues. The germline V gene has CDR1 SGHDT and CDR2 YYEEEE. Sequencing used immunoSEQ multiplex PCR; TCRdb keeps in-frame clones, though not all of them. In the table there are just over 300,000 clones, 90% of which are singletons. Participants' own reports of clinical history determined their cohort assignment. Input material: PBMCs or T cells enriched from blood (not recorded which). This clonotype originated in a woman younger than 30 with acute COVID-19. The genes are TRBV5-6 and TRBJ1-5; D unclear. CDR3 nucleotide sequence: TGTGCCAGCAGCGCCCGGGGACAGCCCCAGCATTTT. It encodes CASSARGQPQHF.